This T cell receptor (beta chain) originates from a study of T cell responses to AZD1222 COVID-19 vaccine. Looking at the study overall: Second doses were pooled across both intervals (about 4 or about 12 weeks). Points from the study as a whole: Following two doses of AZD1222, Spike-specific TCR breadth and depth rose. It was only five to seven AZD1222 recipients who were seropositive at baseline. Variant regions that are unmutated are reportedly the target of nearly half of spike-specific TCRs.

TCRdb's table, derived via immunoSEQ multiplex PCR, lists solely in-frame clones and lacks some. The data show around 110,000 clones, with roughly 90% seen just once and approximately 5% held by the top ten. The count of this clone is one. Its antigen is still unknown. This CDR3 contains 14 residues. Germline values: CDR1 GTSNPN, CDR2 SVGIG (reference sequence). V dropped 2 bases and J dropped 6; count of bases not matched to a gene: 8. The sequencing used peripheral blood, collected on day 0 of AZD1222 vaccination. The J gene is TRBJ1-1, the V gene TRBV30, with 8 bases identical to TRBD1. The sequence was obtained from an adult in good health. CDR3 amino acids: CAWSSRGRRSEAFF. CDR3 DNA: TGTGCCTGGAGTAGCAGGGGGCGGCGGTCTGAAGCTTTCTTT.